Reported below is one T cell receptor (beta chain). Its antigen is as yet unknown. The record originates from a study of shared clonotypes between healthy human individuals. Study at large: Plates per donor: three CD4 naive, three CD4 memory, two CD8 naive, one CD8 memory. Findings and caveats of the study: The low donor count limited represented genetic and exposure-history diversity. When compared with the clonotypes that were shared by all four sorted-subset donors, the non-shared clonotypes turned out to have lower generation probabilities.

Generated by immunoSEQ multiplex PCR, the TCRdb table keeps only in-frame clones and is missing some. The sample carries some 2,000,000 clones, 90% to 97% recorded once. Memory CD4+ cells were the fraction left after CD45RA+ naive selection. V was cut by 5 bases and J by 0 bases, with 11 bases left in between. The CDR3 extends over 16 amino acids. The V gene's germline CDR1 is SGHTA and CDR2 FQGNSA. The chain is built from TRBV7-2 and TRBJ2-6, with no clear D. Sequencing was carried out using naive CD4+ T cells sorted from blood. Subset: CD45RA+ positively selected. This receptor was obtained from a man between 18 and 29 years old in good health. The CDR3 protein is CASSLQPYSGANVLTF. The CDR3 bases are TGTGCCAGCAGCCTCCAGCCCTACTCTGGGGCCAACGTCCTGACTTTC.